The clone carrying this T cell receptor (beta chain) was seen only a few times. The CDR3 contains 15 residues. Germline CDR1 reads ENHRY; CDR2 reads SYGVKD. V dropped 4 bases and J dropped 7; count of bases not matched to a gene: 10. cDNA reverse transcribed from extracted RNA served as the sequencing template. Generated by immunoSEQ multiplex PCR, the TCRdb table keeps only in-frame clones and is missing some. The sample has fewer than 150,000 clones; 56% are singletons. This sample was taken from a study of CD8+ T cells in alopecia areata. Study-level background: Tofacitinib was taken orally by treated patients, and the dose was 5 to 10 mg twice daily. Once tofacitinib had been taken for 6 to 18 months, 6 months off drug followed. Scoring of treated patients' severity used the percentage of affected scalp area.

Described treatment: oral pan-JAK inhibitor, 5-10 mg twice daily. The chain uses TRBV10-3 and TRBJ1-1; 9 bases map to TRBD1. The sample was CD4+ T cells sorted from blood, taken at week 24, from a patient treated with tofacitinib. The clonotype was recovered from a human donor with alopecia areata. For the CDR3, the DNA is TGTGCCATCAGTGGGACGTCACAGGGGGCCGGTGAAGCTTTCTTT. Its translation is CAISGTSQGAGEAFF.